What follows is one T cell receptor beta chain and its context. This record comes from a study of control samples from healthy donors and cancer patients. Here immunoSEQ multiplex PCR was the method, and the copy in TCRdb shows in-frame clones only, minus some. This table holds 130,000 or so clones, about 90% found once. CDR1 and CDR2 from the germline V gene are WNHNN and SYGVQD (reference sequence). V lost 6 bases, J lost 4 bases, and 20 bases lay in between. The CDR3 extends over 16 amino acids. The receptor was isolated from a man younger than 35 in good health. Sequencing was done on a sample of blood. The V gene is TRBV10-1, the J gene TRBJ2-3, with D possibly TRBD1 on 6 matching bases. CDR3 coding DNA: TGCGCCAGCAGCCTCGGTTTCGCAGGGGAAGCAGATACGCAGTATTTT. The encoded protein is CASSLGFAGEADTQYF.